Sequencing of this T cell receptor (beta chain) was carried out in a study of shared clonotypes between healthy human individuals. The wider study: The composition of the donors was a couple of women and three men aged 18 to 49. Notes on the study in general: What limited the represented genetic and exposure-history diversity was the small number of donors.

The germline V gene has CDR1 SGHRS and CDR2 YFSETQ. This CDR3 is 15 amino acids long. Trimming stripped 0 bases from V and 2 bases from J, with 9 bases between. Details on this clone: Antigen specificity is unknown.

Sequenced by immunoSEQ multiplex PCR; TCRdb stores in-frame clones only, minus some. The sample shows about half a million clones, roughly 80% of them seen only once. The TCR was taken from a woman aged 40 to 49 in good health. Some clones in this sample may be carry-over from other donors' samples. Sequencing was performed on PBMCs. The chain is built from TRBV5-1 and TRBJ2-1; D perhaps matches TRBD2 (6 bases). In nucleotides, the CDR3 is TGCGCCAGCAGCTTGGGCACTAGCACCTACAATGAGCAGTTCTTC. Residues: CASSLGTSTYNEQFF.